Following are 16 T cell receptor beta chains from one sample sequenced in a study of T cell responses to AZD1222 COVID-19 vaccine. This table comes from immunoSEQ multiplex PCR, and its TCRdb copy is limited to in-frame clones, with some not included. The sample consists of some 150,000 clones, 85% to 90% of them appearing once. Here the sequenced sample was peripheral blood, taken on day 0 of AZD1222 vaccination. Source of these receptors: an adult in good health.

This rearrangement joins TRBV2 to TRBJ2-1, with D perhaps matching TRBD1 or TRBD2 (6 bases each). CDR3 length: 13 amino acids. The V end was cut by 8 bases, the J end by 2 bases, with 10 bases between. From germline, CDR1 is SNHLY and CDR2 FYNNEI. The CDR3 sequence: CASLGGTYNEQFF. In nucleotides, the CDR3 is TGTGCCAGCTTAGGGGGGACCTACAATGAGCAGTTCTTC.

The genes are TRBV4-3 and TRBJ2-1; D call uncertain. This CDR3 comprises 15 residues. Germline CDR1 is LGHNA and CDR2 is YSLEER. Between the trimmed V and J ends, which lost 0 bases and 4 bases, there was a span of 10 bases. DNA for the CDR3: TGCGCCAGCAGCCAAGATTGGAAAGGGTACAATGAGCAGTTCTTC. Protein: CASSQDWKGYNEQFF.

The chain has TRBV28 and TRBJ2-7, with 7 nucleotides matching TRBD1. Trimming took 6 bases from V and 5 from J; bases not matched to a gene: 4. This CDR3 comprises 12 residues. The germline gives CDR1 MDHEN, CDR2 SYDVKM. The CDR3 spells CASRPDRDEQYF. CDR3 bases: TGTGCCAGCAGGCCCGACAGGGACGAGCAGTACTTC.

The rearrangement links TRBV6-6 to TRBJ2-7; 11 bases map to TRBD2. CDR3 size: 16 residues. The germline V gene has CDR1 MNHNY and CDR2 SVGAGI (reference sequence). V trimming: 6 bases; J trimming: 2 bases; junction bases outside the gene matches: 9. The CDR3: CASRLTGTSGTYEQYF. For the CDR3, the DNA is TGTGCCAGCAGACTCACCGGGACTAGCGGTACCTACGAGCAGTACTTC.

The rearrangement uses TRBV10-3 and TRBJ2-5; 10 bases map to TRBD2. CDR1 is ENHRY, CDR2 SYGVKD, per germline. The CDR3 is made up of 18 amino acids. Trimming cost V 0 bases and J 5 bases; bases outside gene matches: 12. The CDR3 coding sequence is TGTGCCATCAGTGAGTCCGGTTCGGCTAGCGGGAGTTTCGAGACCCAGTACTTC. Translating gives CAISESGSASGSFETQYF.

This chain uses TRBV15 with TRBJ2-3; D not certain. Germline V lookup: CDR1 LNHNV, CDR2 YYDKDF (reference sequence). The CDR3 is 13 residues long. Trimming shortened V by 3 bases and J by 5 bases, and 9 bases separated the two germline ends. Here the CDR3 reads CATSSLLGDTQYF. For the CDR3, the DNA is TGTGCCACCAGCAGCCTACTCGGAGATACGCAGTATTTT.

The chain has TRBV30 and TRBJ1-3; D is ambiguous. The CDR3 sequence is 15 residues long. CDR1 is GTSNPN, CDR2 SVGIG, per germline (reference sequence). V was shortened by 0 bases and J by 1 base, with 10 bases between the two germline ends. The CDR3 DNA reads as TGTGCCTGGAGTGTCAAGGGAGGTTCTGGAAACACCATATATTTT. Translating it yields CAWSVKGGSGNTIYF.

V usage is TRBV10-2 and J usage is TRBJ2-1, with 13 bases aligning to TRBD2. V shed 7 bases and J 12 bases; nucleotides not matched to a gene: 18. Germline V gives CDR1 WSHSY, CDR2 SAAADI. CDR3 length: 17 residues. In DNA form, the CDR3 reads TGCGCCAGCACCGTTGGGCGACTAGCGGGGGGCGGGGGTTGGCAGTTCTTC. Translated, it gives CASTVGRLAGGGGWQFF.

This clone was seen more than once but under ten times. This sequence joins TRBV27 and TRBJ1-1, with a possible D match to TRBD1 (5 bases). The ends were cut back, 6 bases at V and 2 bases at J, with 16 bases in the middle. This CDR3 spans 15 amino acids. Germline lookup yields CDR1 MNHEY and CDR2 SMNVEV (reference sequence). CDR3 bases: TGTGCCAGCAGAACAAAGACGGGGGTTAACACTGAAGCTTTCTTT. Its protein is CASRTKTGVNTEAFF.

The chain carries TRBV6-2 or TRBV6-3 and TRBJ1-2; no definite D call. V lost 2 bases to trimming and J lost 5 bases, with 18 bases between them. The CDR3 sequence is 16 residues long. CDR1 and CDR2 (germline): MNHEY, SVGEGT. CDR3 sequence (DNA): TGTGCCAGCAGTTACCCGCTTGGTAGCGGCGAGTATGGCTACACCTTC. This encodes CASSYPLGSGEYGYTF.

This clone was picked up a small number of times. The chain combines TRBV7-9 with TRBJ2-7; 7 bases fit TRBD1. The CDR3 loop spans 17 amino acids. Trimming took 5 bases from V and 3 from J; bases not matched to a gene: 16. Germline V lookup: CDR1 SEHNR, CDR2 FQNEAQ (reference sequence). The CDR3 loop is CASSKGQDPVRIYEQYF. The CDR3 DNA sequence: TGTGCCAGCAGCAAAGGACAGGACCCGGTCCGGATCTACGAGCAGTACTTC.

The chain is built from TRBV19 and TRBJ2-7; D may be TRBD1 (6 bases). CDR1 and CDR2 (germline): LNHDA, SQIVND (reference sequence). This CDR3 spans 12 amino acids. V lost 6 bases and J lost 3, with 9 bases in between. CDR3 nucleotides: TGTGCCAGTAGCCGGGACAACTACGAGCAGTACTTC. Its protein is CASSRDNYEQYF.

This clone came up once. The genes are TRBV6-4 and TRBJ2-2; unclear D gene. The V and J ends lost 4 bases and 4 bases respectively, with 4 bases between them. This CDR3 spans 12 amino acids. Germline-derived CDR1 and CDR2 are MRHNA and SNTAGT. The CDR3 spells CASSAFTGELFF. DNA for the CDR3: TGTGCCAGCAGTGCCTTCACCGGGGAGCTGTTTTTT.

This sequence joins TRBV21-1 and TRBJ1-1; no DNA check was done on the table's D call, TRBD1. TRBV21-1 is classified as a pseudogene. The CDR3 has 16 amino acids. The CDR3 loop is CASSRRRGPNNTEAFF. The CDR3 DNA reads TGTGCCAGCAGCAGGAGAAGGGGGCCTAATAACACTGAAGCTTTCTTT.

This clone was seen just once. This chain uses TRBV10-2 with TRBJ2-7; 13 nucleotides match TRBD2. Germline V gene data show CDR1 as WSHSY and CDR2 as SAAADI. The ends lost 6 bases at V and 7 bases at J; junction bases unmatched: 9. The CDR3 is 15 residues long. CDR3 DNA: TGCGCCAGCAGCGGGGGGACTAGCGGGAAAGGAGAGCAGTACTTC. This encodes CASSGGTSGKGEQYF.

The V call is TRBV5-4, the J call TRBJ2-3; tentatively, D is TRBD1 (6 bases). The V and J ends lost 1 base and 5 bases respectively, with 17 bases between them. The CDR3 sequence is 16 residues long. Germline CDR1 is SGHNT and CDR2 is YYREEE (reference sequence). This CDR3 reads CASSLQGSRSGDTQYF. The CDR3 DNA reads TGTGCCAGCAGCTTGCAGGGGTCCAGGAGTGGAGATACGCAGTATTTT.